One and the same sample provided the 32 T cell receptor beta chains below, sequenced in a study of blood T cell repertoires in COVID-19. Here immunoSEQ multiplex PCR was the method, and the copy in TCRdb shows in-frame clones only, minus some. The sample contains roughly 200,000 clones, about 90% of which appear only once. The specimen sequenced was peripheral blood. These receptor sequences come from a man younger than 35 with active or convalescent COVID-19.

This clone was seen once. V usage is TRBV15 and J usage is TRBJ2-2; D unclear. This CDR3 is built from 15 residues. V was shortened by 1 base and J by 0 bases, with 6 bases between the two germline ends. Germline CDR1 LNHNV, CDR2 YYDKDF (reference sequence). The CDR3 DNA sequence: TGTGCCACCAGCAGAGTGCGTGCGAACACCGGGGAGCTGTTTTTT. Translated: CATSRVRANTGELFF.

The chain carries TRBV6-5 and TRBJ2-3, with TRBD2 matching 7 bases. Germline-derived CDR1 and CDR2 are MNHEY and SVGAGI. The ends lost 7 bases at V and 4 bases at J; junction bases unmatched: 11. The CDR3 loop spans 15 amino acids. The DNA of the CDR3 is TGTGCCAGCACACGGACTAGATTGGATCCAGATACGCAGTATTTT. The encoded protein is CASTRTRLDPDTQYF.

The chain employs TRBV5-6 and TRBJ2-3, with TRBD2 matching over 15 bases. Unmatched junction bases numbered 4, after V lost 3 bases and J lost 5 bases. This CDR3 has 16 residues. CDR1 is SGHDT, CDR2 YYEEEE, per germline. The CDR3 loop reads CASSWTSGRAGDTQYF. DNA of the CDR3: TGTGCCAGCAGCTGGACTAGCGGGAGGGCCGGAGATACGCAGTATTTT. The full variable domain, its missing parts supplied by reference TRBV5-6 and TRBJ2-3, is DAGVTQSPTHLIKTRGQQVTLRCSPKSGHDTVSWYQQALGQGPQFIFQYYEEEERQRGNFPDRFSGHQFPNYSSELNVNALLLGDSALYLCASSWTSGRAGDTQYFGPGTRLTVL.

The rearrangement uses TRBV19 and TRBJ2-2, with a possible D match to TRBD2 (6 bases). CDR3 length equals 16 residues. In germline, CDR1 is LNHDA, CDR2 SQIVND (reference sequence). V was pared by 0 bases and J by 3 bases, with 11 bases between. Here the CDR3 reads CASSIDWRGDTGELFF. The CDR3, as DNA: TGTGCCAGTAGTATAGATTGGCGGGGAGACACCGGGGAGCTGTTTTTT.

This clone was detected only once. The chain is built from TRBV18 and TRBJ1-5, with D possibly being TRBD1 (5 bases). The CDR3 consists of 14 residues. V was cut by 5 bases and J by 4 bases, with 12 bases left in between. Germline loops: CDR1 KGHSH, CDR2 LQKENI. The CDR3 spells CASSRTKKNQPQHF. The CDR3 nucleotides read TGTGCCAGCTCAAGGACAAAAAAAAATCAGCCCCAGCATTTT.

This chain links TRBV6-2 or TRBV6-3 with TRBJ2-2; 8 bases align to TRBD1. Trimming at V came to 4 bases and at J to 6 bases, leaving 4 bases not matched to a gene. The CDR3 totals 14 residues. From germline, CDR1 is MNHEY and CDR2 SVGEGT. CDR3 region: CASSLQGESGELFF. The CDR3 nucleotides read TGTGCCAGCAGTTTACAGGGGGAGTCCGGGGAGCTGTTTTTT.

The V call is TRBV4-1, the J call TRBJ2-1; 9 bases line up with TRBD2. The trim removed 4 bases at V and 5 bases at J, leaving 6 bases unmatched. This CDR3 contains 15 residues. Germline-derived CDR1 and CDR2 are MGHRA and YSYEKL. The CDR3 DNA reads as TGCGCCAGCAGCCTGTTTAGCGGGGGCAACAATGAGCAGTTCTTC. It specifies CASSLFSGGNNEQFF.

The chain combines TRBV6-1 with TRBJ1-4; TRBD1 aligns across 12 bases. Germline CDR1 is MNHNS and CDR2 is SASEGT. V lost 4 bases and J lost 1; bases outside the gene matches: 4. This CDR3 has 17 amino acids. The CDR3 nucleotides read TGTGCCAGCAGTGGGGACAGGGGGCAAGTAACTAATGAAAAACTGTTTTTT. This sequence encodes CASSGDRGQVTNEKLFF.

V gene TRBV15 combines with J gene TRBJ1-5; D is undetermined. Germline CDR1 is LNHNV and CDR2 is YYDKDF (reference sequence). Deletions cut 0 bases from V and 2 bases from J, with 11 bases between. This CDR3 region has 16 residues. The DNA for the CDR3 is TGTGCCACCAGCAGAGATCCGGGGATGGGCAATCAGCCCCAGCATTTT. It translates to CATSRDPGMGNQPQHF.

This chain connects TRBV29-1 to TRBJ1-2, with 7 nucleotides matching TRBD1. V was pared by 4 bases and J by 4 bases, with 6 bases of the junction left unmatched. CDR1 is SQVTM, CDR2 ANQGSEA, per germline. There are 13 residues in the CDR3. CDR3 sequence (DNA): TGCAGCGTTGGACAGGGACTGGGCTATGGCTACACCTTC. It translates to CSVGQGLGYGYTF.

The CDR3 reads CASSIRGDTEAFF. The CDR3 DNA reads as TGTGCCAGTAGTATTCGGGGGGACACTGAAGCTTTCTTT. The chain is built from TRBV19 and TRBJ1-1; possibly TRBD1 for D (5 bases). Trimming took off 3 bases at V and 3 bases at J, with 8 bases between the two ends. The V gene's germline CDR1 is LNHDA and CDR2 SQIVND (reference sequence). The CDR3 totals 13 residues.

The J gene is TRBJ2-7, the V gene TRBV5-1; 10 bases match TRBD1. Germline CDR1 and CDR2: SGHRS and YFSETQ. CDR3 size: 15 residues. The junction had 2 bases not matched to a gene; V was cut back by 0 bases and J by 2 bases. The chain's CDR3 is CASSLDGQGAYEQYF. The CDR3 DNA is TGCGCCAGCAGCTTGGATGGACAGGGGGCCTACGAGCAGTACTTC.

The V gene is TRBV10-3, the J gene TRBJ2-2; D perhaps matches TRBD1 (6 bases). V dropped 2 bases and J dropped 3 bases, with 13 bases sitting between them. The CDR3 totals 16 residues. Germline assignment: CDR1 ENHRY and CDR2 SYGVKD. CDR3 sequence: CAISETGPPDTGELFF. Here the CDR3 DNA reads TGTGCCATCAGTGAGACAGGGCCTCCCGACACCGGGGAGCTGTTTTTT.

This clone was counted a single time. The chain has TRBV7-8 and TRBJ2-7; D possibly corresponds to TRBD1 (6 bases). This CDR3 contains 13 residues. Germline-derived CDR1 and CDR2 are SGHVS and FQNEAQ. V was trimmed by 2 bases and J by 6 bases, leaving 11 bases between them. The CDR3 loop is CASSLTLGGEQYF. Written as DNA, the CDR3 is TGTGCCAGCAGCTTAACCCTAGGGGGCGAGCAGTACTTC. The full variable domain, with the rest looked up from reference TRBV7-8 and TRBJ2-7, is GAGVSQSPRYKVAKRGQDVALRCDPISGHVSLFWYQQALGQGPEFLTYFQNEAQLDKSGLPSDRFFAERPEGSVSTLKIQRTQQEDSAVYLCASSLTLGGEQYFGPGTRLTVT.

The CDR3 protein is CASFSYEAFF. In nucleotides, the CDR3 is TGTGCCAGTTTTAGTTATGAAGCTTTCTTT. The V and J genes are TRBV6-5 and TRBJ1-1; D gene ambiguous. Germline V CDR1 and CDR2: MNHEY, SVGAGI. The CDR3 sequence is 10 residues long. Trimming took off 9 bases at V and 7 bases at J, with 9 bases between the two ends.

This chain joins TRBV11-3 and TRBJ2-7, with D possibly TRBD1 on 5 matching bases. The CDR3 runs to 15 residues. Germline V gene sequence: CDR1 SGHNT, CDR2 YENEEA. Trimming took 1 base from V and 6 from J, leaving 16 bases between them. The CDR3 DNA follows: TGTGCCAGCAGCTTAGTCGGGCAGGGTACGCGCGAGCAGTACTTC. Encoded protein: CASSLVGQGTREQYF.

The V gene is TRBV4-3, the J gene TRBJ2-2; 9 bases fit TRBD2. Looked up from germline, CDR1 is LGHNA and CDR2 is YSLEER. Trimming cost V 3 bases and J 5 bases; bases outside gene matches: 10. The CDR3 extends over 17 amino acids. The CDR3 DNA reads as TGCGCCAGCAGCCAGGAGTGGCGGGGGGGGCGAACCGGGGAGCTGTTTTTT. Translated: CASSQEWRGGRTGELFF.

The J gene is TRBJ1-3, the V gene TRBV3-1 (or the pseudogene TRBV3-2); no firm D call. CDR1 is LGHDT, CDR2 YNNKEL, per germline (reference sequence). This CDR3 has 17 amino acids. V dropped 1 base and J dropped 0 bases, with 13 bases sitting between them. CDR3 loop: CASSQGGGRSSGNTIYF. The CDR3 nucleotides read TGTGCCAGCAGCCAAGGGGGAGGGCGAAGCTCTGGAAACACCATATATTTT.

This clone appeared a few times. The chain recombines TRBV5-6 with TRBJ2-1; 7 bases map to TRBD1. The germline V gene has CDR1 SGHDT and CDR2 YYEEEE. Unmatched junction bases numbered 4, after V lost 7 bases and J lost 0 bases. This CDR3 has 14 residues. The CDR3 region is CASVGTASYNEQFF. CDR3 sequence (DNA): TGTGCCAGCGTAGGGACAGCCTCCTACAATGAGCAGTTCTTC.

The CDR3 DNA sequence: TGTGCCAGCAAATTACAGGGCCCAGATACGCAGTATTTT. It translates to CASKLQGPDTQYF. This chain links TRBV27 with TRBJ2-3; D might be TRBD1 (6 bases). Trimming stripped 7 bases from V and 4 bases from J, with 12 bases between. This CDR3 contains 13 residues. Germline V CDR1 and CDR2: MNHEY, SMNVEV (reference sequence).

V is TRBV19 and J is TRBJ1-6; no definite D call. V lost 6 bases and J lost 8, with 11 bases in between. Germline V CDR1 and CDR2: LNHDA, SQIVND (reference sequence). This CDR3 contains 13 residues. The chain's CDR3 is CASRPGSYSPLHF. The CDR3 bases are TGTGCCAGTAGACCAGGCTCCTATTCACCCCTCCACTTT.

This sequence joins TRBV2 and TRBJ2-7; D is possibly TRBD2 (6 bases). From germline, CDR1 is SNHLY and CDR2 FYNNEI. The CDR3 has 15 residues. Trimming cost V 3 bases and J 3 bases, with 15 bases left between them. The CDR3 protein is CASSDSGRGGYEQYF. In nucleotides, the CDR3 is TGTGCCAGCAGTGATTCTGGTAGGGGAGGCTACGAGCAGTACTTC.

V usage is TRBV28 and J usage is TRBJ1-2; TRBD1 agrees at 10 bases. CDR1 is MDHEN, CDR2 SYDVKM, per germline. J gave up 4 bases and V 6 bases, and 2 bases lay outside the gene matches. This CDR3 region has 13 residues. CDR3 protein: CASRGQGVYGYTF. CDR3 bases: TGTGCCAGCAGAGGACAGGGGGTCTATGGCTACACCTTC.

Worth noting for this clone: This same CDR3 is encoded by further DNA sequences in the sample. The genes are TRBV4-2 and TRBJ2-6; TRBD1 matches 8 bases. This CDR3 region has 17 residues. Germline CDR1 reads LGHNA; CDR2 reads YNFKEQ. V lost 1 base, J lost 1 base, and 3 bases stayed unmatched. In DNA form, the CDR3 reads TGTGCCAGCAGCCAAGGACAGGGGTTTTCTGGGGCCAACGTCCTGACTTTC. Protein product: CASSQGQGFSGANVLTF.

This chain uses TRBV6-1 with TRBJ1-4; 8 bases are shared with TRBD1. The trim removed 4 bases at V and 8 bases at J, leaving 12 bases unmatched. The CDR3 runs 16 residues. Germline V gene sequence: CDR1 MNHNS, CDR2 SASEGT. The DNA of the CDR3 is TGTGCCAGCAGTGTGATTTCGGTAGGGACAGGAGAAAAACTGTTTTTT. Encoded protein: CASSVISVGTGEKLFF.

The rearrangement links TRBV15 to TRBJ1-4; no clear D gene. Germline CDR1 and CDR2: LNHNV and YYDKDF (reference sequence). V lost 0 bases and J 4 bases, leaving 6 bases between the germline ends. The CDR3 has 14 amino acids. The CDR3 DNA sequence: TGTGCCACCAGCAGAGATACGGTTAATGAAAAACTGTTTTTT. Its protein product is CATSRDTVNEKLFF.

This chain joins TRBV7-3 and TRBJ1-2; D is perhaps TRBD1 (6 bases). The CDR3 has 15 amino acids. V was clipped by 2 bases and J by 8 bases, with 18 bases between them. CDR1 is SGHTA and CDR2 is FQGTGA in the germline V gene. Here the CDR3 reads CASSLEGDRRGGYTF. The CDR3 coding sequence is TGTGCCAGCAGCTTAGAGGGGGACCGTCGGGGAGGCTACACCTTC.

The rearrangement joins TRBV2 to TRBJ1-1; TRBD1 matches at 8 bases. V was pared by 7 bases and J by 6 bases, with 13 bases of the junction left unmatched. Germline V gene data show CDR1 as SNHLY and CDR2 as FYNNEI. The CDR3 has 15 residues. CDR3 protein: CASMPGQGAMSEAFF. In nucleotides, the CDR3 is TGTGCCAGCATGCCGGGCCAGGGGGCTATGTCTGAAGCTTTCTTT.

The chain combines TRBV28 with TRBJ1-4; weak D call: TRBD1 (5 bases). Looked up from germline, CDR1 is MDHEN and CDR2 is SYDVKM. The CDR3 is 15 amino acids. The ends were cut back, 1 base at V and 7 bases at J, with 13 bases in the middle. In DNA, the CDR3 is TGTGCCAGCAGTTTATTCCAGGGATCGGGTGAAAAACTGTTTTTT. It specifies CASSLFQGSGEKLFF.

The chain employs TRBV6-1 and TRBJ2-7; perhaps TRBD1 as D (6 bases). Germline V gene data show CDR1 as MNHNS and CDR2 as SASEGT. V gave up 2 bases and J gave up 7 bases, with 18 bases separating them. The CDR3 is 15 amino acids. This CDR3 is CASSEPGHRSGEQYF. As DNA, the CDR3 is TGTGCCAGCAGTGAACCGGGACACAGGTCTGGGGAGCAGTACTTC.

The chain joins TRBV21-1 to TRBJ2-1; TRBD2, the D gene given by the table, was not confirmed from the DNA. TRBV21-1 is an annotated pseudogene. This CDR3 region has 17 residues. As DNA, the CDR3 is TGTGCCAGCAGCATCGACTGGCGGGGGAGCTCCTACAATGAGCAGTTCTTC. Translated, it gives CASSIDWRGSSYNEQFF.

The table lists this clone with a few counts. This chain links TRBV12-3 or TRBV12-4 with TRBJ1-2; D unresolved. This CDR3 region has 11 residues. With 7 bases removed from V and 3 bases from J, the gap between germline ends came to 6 bases. CDR3 DNA sequence: TGTGCCAGCACTCTATACTATGGCTACACCTTC. Its translation: CASTLYYGYTF.